The 7 T cell receptor beta chains given below trace back to one sample, sequenced in a study of T cell repertoires in cytomegalovirus infection. TCRdb redid the calling of the reads with MiXCR, one entry per CDR3 protein. The sample lists 200,000 or so distinct CDR3 sequences, approximately 28% occurring once. The sample comprised PBMCs. The receptors derive from a human donor in good health (CMV status not recorded). Some clones in this sample may be carry-over from other donors' samples.

The J gene is TRBJ1-1, the V gene TRBV7-8; 9 nucleotides agree with TRBD1. The CDR3 runs 15 residues. The V gene end was trimmed by 3 bases and the J gene end by 4 bases; junction bases not matched to a gene: 6. Germline V gene data show CDR1 as SGHVS and CDR2 as FQNEAQ. CDR3 sequence reads: CASSLSDRGFTEAFF. The CDR3 region has the DNA TGTGCCAGCAGCTTGTCTGACAGGGGGTTCACTGAAGCTTTCTTT.

The chain links TRBV29-1 to TRBJ2-2, with D perhaps matching TRBD1 (5 bases). Germline lookup yields CDR1 SQVTM and CDR2 ANQGSEA. Trimming shortened V by 3 bases and J by 3 bases, and 11 bases separated the two germline ends. This CDR3 has 14 residues. CDR3 protein: CSVEDTSYTGELFF. DNA for the CDR3: TGCAGCGTTGAGGACACATCTTACACCGGGGAGCTGTTTTTT.

This rearrangement joins TRBV25-1 to TRBJ2-7; 9 nucleotides match TRBD1. CDR3 size: 17 residues. Germline V gene lookup returns CDR1 MGHDK and CDR2 SYGVNS. V gave up 4 bases and J gave up 3 bases; unmatched junction bases: 13. The CDR3 sequence is CASSALLPGQGNYEQYF. The CDR3 nucleotides read TGTGCCAGCAGTGCCCTTCTCCCGGGACAGGGTAACTACGAGCAGTACTTC.

The chain recombines TRBV7-2 with TRBJ1-3, with no clear D. Trimming took 5 bases from V and 1 from J, leaving 12 bases between them. Germline CDR1 and CDR2: SGHTA and FQGNSA. This CDR3 has 15 amino acids. For the CDR3, the DNA is TGTGCCAGCAGCAAGATAGGAGAGTCTGGAAACACCATATATTTT. As protein: CASSKIGESGNTIYF.

A few counts support this clonotype. The CDR3 reads CASSFTKGGLGEQFF. CDR3 coding DNA: TGTGCCAGCAGCTTCACGAAAGGAGGTTTGGGTGAGCAGTTCTTC. The chain is built from TRBV5-4 and TRBJ2-1; maybe TRBD2 (5 bases). CDR1 and CDR2 from the germline V gene are SGHNT and YYREEE (reference sequence). V lost 2 bases to trimming and J lost 9 bases, with 18 bases between them. The CDR3 consists of 15 residues.

This clonotype appeared a few times. The V and J genes are TRBV5-1 and TRBJ2-1; D is ambiguous. CDR1 and CDR2 from the germline V gene are SGHRS and YFSETQ. The CDR3 runs 14 residues. Trimming stripped 7 bases from V and 4 bases from J, with 15 bases between. For the CDR3, the DNA is TGCGCCAGCTCTACTCTAGACTCTTACAATGAGCAGTTCTTC. This translates into CASSTLDSYNEQFF. The whole variable domain, remainder taken from reference TRBV5-1 and TRBJ2-1, is KAGVTQTPRYLIKTRGQQVTLSCSPISGHRSVSWYQQTPGQGLQFLFEYFSETQRNKGNFPGRFSGRQFSNSRSEMNVSTLELGDSALYLCASSTLDSYNEQFFGPGTRLTVL.

The chain combines TRBV6-5 with TRBJ2-5; the D gene is possibly TRBD2 (5 bases). CDR3 length equals 14 residues. The germline V gene encodes CDR1 MNHEY and CDR2 SVGAGI. The V end lost 5 bases, the J end lost 2 bases, and 12 bases lay between the germline ends. In DNA form, the CDR3 reads TGTGCCAGCAGTCGGAAGGGCGGGCAAGAGACCCAGTACTTC. The encoded protein is CASSRKGGQETQYF.